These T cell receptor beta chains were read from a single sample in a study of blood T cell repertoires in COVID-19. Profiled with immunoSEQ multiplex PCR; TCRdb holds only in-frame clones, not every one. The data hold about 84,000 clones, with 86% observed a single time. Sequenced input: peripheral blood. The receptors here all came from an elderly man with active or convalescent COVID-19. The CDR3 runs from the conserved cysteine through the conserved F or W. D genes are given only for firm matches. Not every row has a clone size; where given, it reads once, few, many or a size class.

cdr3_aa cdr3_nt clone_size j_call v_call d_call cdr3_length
CRGRGYNEQFF TGCAGAGGACGGGGTTACAATGAGCAGTTCTTC once TRBJ2-1 TRBV20-1 NA 11
CASSRGQKETQYF TGCGCCAGCAGCCGGGGACAAAAAGAGACCCAGTACTTC once TRBJ2-5 TRBV4-1 NA 13
CASRETGQYGEQFF TGTGCCAGCAGGGAGACAGGGCAGTACGGTGAGCAGTTCTTC NA TRBJ2-1 TRBV7-2 TRBD1 14
CASSVAVSTDTQYF TGTGCCAGCAGCGTAGCGGTTAGCACAGATACGCAGTATTTT NA TRBJ2-3 TRBV9 NA 14
CASSPVASGDNEQFF TGTGCCAGCTCACCGGTGGCTAGCGGGGACAATGAGCAGTTCTTC NA TRBJ2-1 TRBV18 TRBD2 15
CASRGGASYNEQFF TGCGCCAGCAGAGGCGGTGCCTCCTACAATGAGCAGTTCTTC NA TRBJ2-1 TRBV10-2 NA 14
CATGGSNEKLFF TGTGCCACGGGAGGCTCTAATGAAAAACTGTTTTTT NA TRBJ1-4 TRBV10-3 NA 12
CASSYIQGQLAGTQYF TGTGCCAGCAGTTACATACAGGGTCAACTAGCGGGGACGCAGTATTTT NA TRBJ2-3 TRBV6-2/TRBV6-3 TRBD2 16
CASSPEAGDTQYF TGCGCCAGCAGCCCCGAGGCGGGAGATACGCAGTATTTT NA TRBJ2-3 TRBV4-3 NA 13
CATGDRAERLNTGELFF TGTGCCACCGGGGACAGGGCAGAAAGATTGAACACCGGGGAGCTGTTTTTT NA TRBJ2-2 TRBV24-1 TRBD1 17
CASSPVDSNQPQHF TGTGCCAGCTCACCCGTAGATAGCAATCAGCCCCAGCATTTT few TRBJ1-5 TRBV18 NA 14
CSVITGGGSDGYTF TGCAGCGTTATCACAGGGGGCGGATCTGATGGCTACACCTTC NA TRBJ1-2 TRBV29-1 TRBD1 14
CASSLGSRNEKLFF TGTGCCAGCAGCTTAGGGAGCAGAAATGAAAAACTGTTTTTT NA TRBJ1-4 TRBV7-9 NA 14
CASSLVGAAPKNIQYF TGCGCCAGCAGCTTGGTGGGGGCCGCACCCAAAAACATTCAGTACTTC NA TRBJ2-4 TRBV5-1 NA 16
CASTRDSYGYTF TGTGCCAGTACCCGGGACAGCTATGGCTACACCTTC NA TRBJ1-2 TRBV19 TRBD1 12
CASSRGLAGEGEQYF TGTGCCAGCAGCCGGGGACTAGCGGGAGAAGGTGAGCAGTACTTC few TRBJ2-7 TRBV2 TRBD2 15
CATSDRRNGYTF TGTGCCACCAGTGATAGGAGAAATGGCTACACCTTC NA TRBJ1-2 TRBV24-1 NA 12
CASTRLAGGRYEQFF TGTGCCAGCACGCGACTAGCGGGAGGCCGGTATGAGCAGTTCTTC NA TRBJ2-1 TRBV6-5 TRBD2 15
CAWSPPREPYEQYF TGTGCCTGGAGTCCTCCCCGGGAACCCTACGAGCAGTACTTC NA TRBJ2-7 TRBV30 NA 14
CASSPQGNSPLHF TGTGCCAGCAGCCCTCAGGGTAATTCACCCCTCCACTTT NA TRBJ1-6 TRBV3-1/TRBV3-2 NA 13
CASHRDRIYNEQFF TGTGCCAGTCACCGGGACAGAATCTACAATGAGCAGTTCTTC NA TRBJ2-1 TRBV28 TRBD1 14
CASSQDMGTATLETQYF TGTGCCAGCAGCCAAGATATGGGGACAGCTACACTAGAGACCCAGTACTTC NA TRBJ2-5 TRBV14 TRBD1 17
CASSSLQIGYTF TGTGCCAGTAGTTCCTTACAAATCGGCTACACCTTC NA TRBJ1-2 TRBV19 NA 12
CASSSIGQGRSEHTQYF TGTGCCAGCAGCTCAATCGGACAGGGAAGGAGCGAACATACGCAGTATTTT once TRBJ2-3 TRBV7-2 TRBD1 17
CAISGPPSGSTNTGELFF TGTGCCATCAGTGGGCCCCCTAGCGGGAGTACGAACACCGGGGAGCTGTTTTTT once TRBJ2-2 TRBV10-3 TRBD2 18
CASSEFWPDFRTSGYMSYEQYF TGTGCCAGCAGTGAATTCTGGCCCGACTTTCGGACTAGCGGGTATATGTCCTACGAGCAGTACTTC NA TRBJ2-7 TRBV2 TRBD2 22
CASSLGQGSSTEAFF TGCGCCAGCAGCTTGGGACAGGGCTCGAGCACTGAAGCTTTCTTT NA TRBJ1-1 TRBV5-1 TRBD1 15
CASSQTWDSTYEQYF TGTGCCAGCAGCCAGACCTGGGACAGTACCTACGAGCAGTACTTC few TRBJ2-7 TRBV3-1/TRBV3-2 TRBD1 15
CASSSSGTSVYNEQFF TGTGCCAGCAGCTCATCCGGGACTAGCGTTTACAATGAGCAGTTCTTC NA TRBJ2-1 TRBV7-8 TRBD2 16
CATSRDLVTVGQPQHF TGTGCCACCAGCAGAGACTTGGTGACAGTTGGTCAGCCCCAGCATTTT NA TRBJ1-5 TRBV15 NA 16
CASSQVGRGAETQYF TGTGCCAGCAGCCAAGTTGGCAGGGGAGCGGAGACCCAGTACTTC once TRBJ2-5 TRBV3-1/TRBV3-2 NA 15
CASSQTGLAGSYNEQFF TGCGCCAGCAGCCAGACCGGACTAGCGGGCTCCTACAATGAGCAGTTCTTC once TRBJ2-1 TRBV4-1 TRBD2 17
CASSRLQINYGYTF TGTGCCAGCAGCCGCCTGCAGATTAACTATGGCTACACCTTC NA TRBJ1-2 TRBV7-2 NA 14
CASSLAGNQPQHF TGCGCCAGCAGCTTGGCAGGGAACCAGCCCCAGCATTTT NA TRBJ1-5 TRBV5-1 NA 13
CASSFNLGELFF TGTGCCAGCAGCTTTAATCTCGGGGAGCTGTTTTTT NA TRBJ2-2 TRBV13 NA 12
CASSLFAGSVGNQPQHF TGTGCCAGCAGTTTATTTGCCGGGAGTGTAGGGAATCAGCCCCAGCATTTT NA TRBJ1-5 TRBV28 NA 17
CASSQRGRGLNTGELFF TGTGCCAGCAGCCAGCGTGGCAGGGGGCTTAACACCGGGGAGCTGTTTTTT once TRBJ2-2 TRBV3-1/TRBV3-2 TRBD1 17
CASSQDWPGYNEQFF TGCGCCAGCAGCCAAGATTGGCCAGGATACAATGAGCAGTTCTTC NA TRBJ2-1 TRBV4-3 NA 15
CAINPGSRSHNEQFF TGTGCCATCAACCCGGGAAGCCGTTCCCACAATGAGCAGTTCTTC NA TRBJ2-1 TRBV10-3 NA 15
CASSLWTGAGNSPLHF TGTGCCAGCAGCCTCTGGACAGGGGCGGGGAATTCACCCCTCCACTTT once TRBJ1-6 TRBV5-5 TRBD1 16
CASSPAAGGVNQPQHF TGTGCCAGCTCACCAGCAGCGGGAGGAGTCAATCAGCCCCAGCATTTT NA TRBJ1-5 TRBV18 NA 16
CASRPQGADTQYF TGTGCCAGCAGGCCACAGGGCGCAGATACGCAGTATTTT NA TRBJ2-3 TRBV5-4 NA 13
CASSPDRTSYEQYF TGTGCCAGCAGTCCGGACAGGACGTCCTACGAGCAGTACTTC few TRBJ2-7 TRBV6-4 TRBD1 14
CASSLSGVRLGTEAFF TGCGCCAGCAGCTTGAGCGGGGTTCGGCTCGGGACTGAAGCTTTCTTT once TRBJ1-1 TRBV5-1 NA 16
CASSSGSSRSEQYF TGCGCCAGCAGCTCCGGGTCTTCGCGCTCCGAGCAGTACTTC NA TRBJ2-7 TRBV5-1 NA 14
CASSYSTGGNYGYTF TGTGCCAGCAGTTACTCCACAGGGGGGAACTATGGCTACACCTTC NA TRBJ1-2 TRBV6-2/TRBV6-3 TRBD1 15
CAWTLTGGPEAFF TGTGCCTGGACCCTGACAGGGGGCCCTGAAGCTTTCTTT NA TRBJ1-1 TRBV30 TRBD1 13
CASSWTYRGLATEAFF TGTGCCAGCAGTTGGACCTACAGGGGGCTTGCCACTGAAGCTTTCTTT NA TRBJ1-1 TRBV6-5 TRBD1 16
CSVGRSGRASETQYF TGCAGCGTTGGCCGTAGCGGGAGGGCCTCAGAGACCCAGTACTTC NA TRBJ2-5 TRBV29-1 TRBD2 15
CASSHVAGRAEQYF TGTGCCAGCAGCCATGTAGCGGGAAGAGCCGAGCAGTACTTC NA TRBJ2-7 TRBV3-1/TRBV3-2 TRBD2 14
CASSLPSGRDEQYF TGTGCCAGCTCACTTCCCAGCGGGAGGGACGAGCAGTACTTC once TRBJ2-7 TRBV18 TRBD2 14
CASSPGLAGDNEQFF TGTGCCAGCTCACCCGGACTAGCGGGAGACAATGAGCAGTTCTTC once TRBJ2-1 TRBV18 TRBD2 15
CASSPPTSGTYNEQFF TGTGCCAGCTCACCACCCACTAGCGGAACCTACAATGAGCAGTTCTTC NA TRBJ2-1 TRBV18 TRBD2 16